This T cell receptor (beta chain) is from a study of T cell clonotyping in hematopoietic cell transplantation. Germline CDR1 reads SGHAT; CDR2 reads FQNNGV. V shed 5 bases and J shed 5 bases, with 19 bases lying between them. The CDR3 runs to 15 residues. Study conclusions and caveats: Graft donor and pretransplant recipient Inverse Simpson Index values predicted broader posttransplant TCR diversity. No sorting was done, leaving CD4 and CD8 contributions mixed.

Regarding time point: recipient sample about 28 days before transplant, after cytoreduction. Produced via immunoSEQ multiplex PCR; TCRdb's table is partial and in-frame only. This table holds tens of thousands of clones, around 85% found once. Of note for this clone: Antigen unknown.

This chain uses TRBV11-2 with TRBJ2-7, with D possibly TRBD2 on 7 matching bases. The receptor comes from a man in his sixties with acute myeloid leukemia. Some clones in this sample may be carry-over from other donors' samples. The sample was peripheral blood mononuclear cells, taken before stem cell transplant. CDR3 residues: CASSLGGGSRNEQYF. The CDR3 DNA reads TGTGCCAGCAGCCTAGGGGGGGGTAGCAGGAACGAGCAGTACTTC.